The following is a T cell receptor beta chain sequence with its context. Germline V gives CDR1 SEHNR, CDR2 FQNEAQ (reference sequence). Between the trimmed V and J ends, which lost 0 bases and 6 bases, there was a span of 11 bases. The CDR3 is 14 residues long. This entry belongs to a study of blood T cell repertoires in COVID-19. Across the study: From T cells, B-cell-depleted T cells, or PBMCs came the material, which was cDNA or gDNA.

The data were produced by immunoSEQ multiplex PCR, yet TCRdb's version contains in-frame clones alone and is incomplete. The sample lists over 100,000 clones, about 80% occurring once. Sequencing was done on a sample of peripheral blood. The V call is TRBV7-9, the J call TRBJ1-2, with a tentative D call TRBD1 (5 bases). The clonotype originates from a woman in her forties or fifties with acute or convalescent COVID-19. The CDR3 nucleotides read TGTGCCAGCAGCTTAGCAGGGGCTCGTCATGGCTACACCTTC. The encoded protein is CASSLAGARHGYTF. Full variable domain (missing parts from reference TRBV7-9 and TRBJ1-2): DTGVSQNPRHKITKRGQNVTFRCDPISEHNRLYWYRQTLGQGPEFLTYFQNEAQLEKSRLLSDRFSAERPKGSFSTLEIQRTEQGDSAMYLCASSLAGARHGYTFGSGTRLTVV.